This TCR beta chain was identified during a study of T cell responses to AZD1222 COVID-19 vaccine. Findings and limits, study-wide: Among vaccine-associated CD4 TCRs, coverage spanned spike, with dominance at 160-218 and 743-854. Baseline testing showed seropositivity in only six or seven AZD1222 recipients.

The CDR3 extends over 16 amino acids. CDR1 and CDR2 from the germline V gene are LGHNA and YNFKEQ. The ends were cut back, 1 base at V and 3 bases at J, with 15 bases in the middle. Comment on this clone: Its antigen is unidentified.

Sequencing was performed with immunoSEQ multiplex PCR; in TCRdb, only in-frame clones are kept and a portion is missing. The data hold 60,000 to 100,000 clones, with 75% to 90% observed a single time. The rearrangement links TRBV4-2 to TRBJ1-1; a weak D match, TRBD1 (6 bases). The receptor's source is an adult in good health. Sequenced material: peripheral blood, taken on day 0 of AZD1222 vaccination. The CDR3 sequence is CASSQGQGRGYTEAFF. Here the CDR3 DNA reads TGTGCCAGCAGCCAAGGCCAGGGGCGGGGGTACACTGAAGCTTTCTTT.